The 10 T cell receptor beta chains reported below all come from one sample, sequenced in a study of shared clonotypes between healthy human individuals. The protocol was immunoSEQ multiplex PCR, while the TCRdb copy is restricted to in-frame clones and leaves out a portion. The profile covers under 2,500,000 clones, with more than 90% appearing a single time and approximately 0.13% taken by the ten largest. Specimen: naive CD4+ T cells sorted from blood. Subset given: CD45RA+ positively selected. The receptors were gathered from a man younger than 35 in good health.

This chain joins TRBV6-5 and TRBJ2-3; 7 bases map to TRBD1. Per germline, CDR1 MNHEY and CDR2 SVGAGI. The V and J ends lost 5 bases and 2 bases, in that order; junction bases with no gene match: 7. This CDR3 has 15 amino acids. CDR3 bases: TGTGCCAGCAGTCCCGGGACAGCTGCCACAGATACGCAGTATTTT. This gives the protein CASSPGTAATDTQYF.

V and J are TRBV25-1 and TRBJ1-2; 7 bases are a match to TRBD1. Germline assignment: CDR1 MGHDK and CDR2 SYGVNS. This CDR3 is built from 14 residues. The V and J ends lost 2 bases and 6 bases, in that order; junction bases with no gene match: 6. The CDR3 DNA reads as TGTGCCAGCAGTGAAAGCGGGACAGCTAATGGCTACACCTTC. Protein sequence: CASSESGTANGYTF.

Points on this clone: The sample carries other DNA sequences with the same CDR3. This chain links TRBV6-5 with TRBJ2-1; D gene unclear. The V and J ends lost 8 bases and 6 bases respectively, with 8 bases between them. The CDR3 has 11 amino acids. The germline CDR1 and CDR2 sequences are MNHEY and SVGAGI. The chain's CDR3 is CASSRANEQFF. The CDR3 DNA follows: TGTGCCAGCTCTCGCGCCAATGAGCAGTTCTTC.

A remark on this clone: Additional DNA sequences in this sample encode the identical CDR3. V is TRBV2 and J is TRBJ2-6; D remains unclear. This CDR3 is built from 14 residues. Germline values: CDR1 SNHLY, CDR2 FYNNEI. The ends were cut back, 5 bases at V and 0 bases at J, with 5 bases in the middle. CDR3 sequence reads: CASSPNSGANVLTF. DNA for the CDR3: TGTGCCAGCAGTCCCAACTCTGGGGCCAACGTCCTGACTTTC.

This chain's CDR3 is CATSTEDRGPQHF. DNA of the CDR3: TGTGCCACCAGCACGGAAGACAGGGGGCCCCAGCATTTT. This chain links TRBV15 with TRBJ1-5, with 8 bases lining up with TRBD1. Germline CDR1 reads LNHNV; CDR2 reads YYDKDF (reference sequence). V was clipped by 4 bases and J by 9 bases; unmatched bases: 5. The CDR3 spans 13 residues. The full variable domain, with the rest looked up from reference TRBV15 and TRBJ1-5, is DAMVIQNPRYQVTQFGKPVTLSCSQTLNHNVMYWYQQKSSQAPKLLFHYYDKDFNNEADTPDNFQSRRPNTSFCFLDIRSPGLGDTAMYLCATSTEDRGPQHFGDGTRLSIL.

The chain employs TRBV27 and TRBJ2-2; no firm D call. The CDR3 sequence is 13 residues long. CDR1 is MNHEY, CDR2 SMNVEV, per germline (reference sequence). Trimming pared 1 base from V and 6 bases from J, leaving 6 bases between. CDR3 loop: CASSLLGPGELFF. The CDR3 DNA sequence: TGTGCCAGCAGTTTATTAGGGCCCGGGGAGCTGTTTTTT.

CDR3 in DNA: TGTGCCAGCAGCGCGACCTTAGCGGGGTTCAATGAGCAGTTCTTC. Translated, it gives CASSATLAGFNEQFF. The chain joins TRBV11-2 to TRBJ2-1; 8 bases map to TRBD2. Germline V CDR1 and CDR2: SGHAT, FQNNGV. J lost 6 bases, V lost 5 bases, and 9 bases had no gene match. The CDR3 loop spans 15 amino acids. Supplemented by reference TRBV11-2 and TRBJ2-1, the full variable domain reads EAGVAQSPRYKIIEKRQSVAFWCNPISGHATLYWYQQILGQGPKLLIQFQNNGVVDDSQLPKDRFSAERLKGVDSTLKIQPAKLEDSAVYLCASSATLAGFNEQFFGPGTRLTVL.

The CDR3 region is CAWSVVRAYEQYF. Written as DNA, the CDR3 is TGTGCCTGGAGTGTGGTCAGAGCCTACGAGCAGTACTTC. The chain links TRBV30 to TRBJ2-7; D ambiguous. The V gene's germline CDR1 is GTSNPN and CDR2 SVGIG (reference sequence). Trimming cost V 0 bases and J 2 bases, with 8 bases left between them. This CDR3 has 13 amino acids.

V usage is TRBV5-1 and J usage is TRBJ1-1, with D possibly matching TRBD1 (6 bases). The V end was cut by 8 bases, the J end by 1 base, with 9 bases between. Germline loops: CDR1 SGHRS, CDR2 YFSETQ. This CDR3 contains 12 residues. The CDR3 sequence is CARIQGNTEAFF. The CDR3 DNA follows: TGCGCCAGGATACAGGGGAACACTGAAGCTTTCTTT.

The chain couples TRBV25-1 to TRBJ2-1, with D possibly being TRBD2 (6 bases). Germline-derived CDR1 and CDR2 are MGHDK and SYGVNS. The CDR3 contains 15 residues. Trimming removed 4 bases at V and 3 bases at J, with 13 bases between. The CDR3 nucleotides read TGTGCCAGCAGTGCGAGCGGGTCCGGCTACAATGAGCAGTTCTTC. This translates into CASSASGSGYNEQFF.